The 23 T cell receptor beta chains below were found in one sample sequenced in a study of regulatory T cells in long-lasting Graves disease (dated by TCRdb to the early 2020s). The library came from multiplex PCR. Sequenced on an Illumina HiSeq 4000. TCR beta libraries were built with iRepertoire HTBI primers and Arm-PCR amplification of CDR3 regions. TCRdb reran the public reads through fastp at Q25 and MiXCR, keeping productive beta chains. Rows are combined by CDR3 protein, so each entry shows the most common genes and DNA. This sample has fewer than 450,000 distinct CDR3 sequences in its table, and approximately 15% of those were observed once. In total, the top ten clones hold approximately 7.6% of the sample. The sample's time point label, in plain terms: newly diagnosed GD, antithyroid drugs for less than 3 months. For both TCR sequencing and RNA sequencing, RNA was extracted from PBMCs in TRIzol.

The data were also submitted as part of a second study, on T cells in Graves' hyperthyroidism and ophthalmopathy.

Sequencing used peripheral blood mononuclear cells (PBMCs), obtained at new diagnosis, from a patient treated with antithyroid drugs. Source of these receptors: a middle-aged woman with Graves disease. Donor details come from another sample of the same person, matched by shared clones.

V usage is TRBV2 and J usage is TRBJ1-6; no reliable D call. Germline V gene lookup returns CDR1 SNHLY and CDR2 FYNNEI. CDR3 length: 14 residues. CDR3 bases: TGTGCAGACGCCCCTAGCTCCTATAATTCACCCCTCCACTTT. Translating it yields CADAPSSYNSPLHF.

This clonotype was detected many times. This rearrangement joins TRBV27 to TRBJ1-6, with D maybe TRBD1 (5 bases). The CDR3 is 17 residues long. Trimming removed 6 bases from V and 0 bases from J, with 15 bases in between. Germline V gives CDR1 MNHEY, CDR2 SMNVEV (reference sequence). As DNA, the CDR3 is TGTGCCAGCAGCCGAACAGGTTTTCGCTCCTATAATTCACCCCTCCACTTT. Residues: CASSRTGFRSYNSPLHF.

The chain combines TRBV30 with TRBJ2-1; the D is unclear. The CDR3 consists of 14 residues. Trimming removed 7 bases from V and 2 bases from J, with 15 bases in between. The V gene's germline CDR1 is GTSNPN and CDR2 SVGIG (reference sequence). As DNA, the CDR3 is TGTGCCTTCTCGACACTTTCTGCCTACAATGAGCAGTTCTTC. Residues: CAFSTLSAYNEQFF.

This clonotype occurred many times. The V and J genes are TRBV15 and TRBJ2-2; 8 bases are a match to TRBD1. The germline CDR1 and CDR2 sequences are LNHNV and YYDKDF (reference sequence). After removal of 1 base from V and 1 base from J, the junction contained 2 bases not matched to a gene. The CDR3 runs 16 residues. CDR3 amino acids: CATSRGGTGNTGELFF. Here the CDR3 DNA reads TGTGCCACCAGCAGAGGCGGGACAGGGAACACCGGGGAGCTGTTTTTT. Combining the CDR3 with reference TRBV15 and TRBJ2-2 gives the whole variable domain DAMVIQNPRYQVTQFGKPVTLSCSQTLNHNVMYWYQQKSSQAPKLLFHYYDKDFNNEADTPDNFQSRRPNTSFCFLDIRSPGLGDTAMYLCATSRGGTGNTGELFFGEGSRLTVL.

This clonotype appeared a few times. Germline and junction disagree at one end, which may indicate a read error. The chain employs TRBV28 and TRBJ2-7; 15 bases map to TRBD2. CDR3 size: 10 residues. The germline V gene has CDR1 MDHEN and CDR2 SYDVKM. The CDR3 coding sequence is TGTGCCAGTGGACTAGCGGGAGGGCACTTC. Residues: CASGLAGGHF.

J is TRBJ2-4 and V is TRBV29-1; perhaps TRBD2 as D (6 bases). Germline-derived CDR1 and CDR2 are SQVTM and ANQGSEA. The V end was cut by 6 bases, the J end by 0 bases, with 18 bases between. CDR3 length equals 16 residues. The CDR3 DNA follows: TGCAGCGTGATACCCGGGACTGTACGAGCCAAAAACATTCAGTACTTC. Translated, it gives CSVIPGTVRAKNIQYF.

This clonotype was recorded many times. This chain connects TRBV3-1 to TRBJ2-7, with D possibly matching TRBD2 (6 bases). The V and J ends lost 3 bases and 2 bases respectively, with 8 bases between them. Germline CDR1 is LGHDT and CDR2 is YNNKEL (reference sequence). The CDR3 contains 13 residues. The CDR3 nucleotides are TGTGCCAGCAGCCACGGAGGGACCTACGAGCAGTACTTC. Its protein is CASSHGGTYEQYF.

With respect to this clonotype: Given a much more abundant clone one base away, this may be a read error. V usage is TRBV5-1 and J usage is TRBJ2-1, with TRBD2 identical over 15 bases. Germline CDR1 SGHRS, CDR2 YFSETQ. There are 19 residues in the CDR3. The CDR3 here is CASSSGLAGGPSSYNQQFF. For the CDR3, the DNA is TGCGCCAGCAGCTCAGGACTAGCGGGAGGGCCGAGCTCCTACAATCAGCAGTTCTTC.

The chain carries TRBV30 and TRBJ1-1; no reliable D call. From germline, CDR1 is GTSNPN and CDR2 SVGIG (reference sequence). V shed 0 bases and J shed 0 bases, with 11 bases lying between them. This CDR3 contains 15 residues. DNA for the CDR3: TGTGCCTGGAGTGTAAAGTCAGGTTTGAACACTGAAGCTTTCTTT. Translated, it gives CAWSVKSGLNTEAFF. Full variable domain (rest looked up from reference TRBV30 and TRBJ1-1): SQTIHQWPATLVQPVGSPLSLECTVEGTSNPNLYWYRQAAGRGLQLLFYSVGIGQISSEVPQNLSASRPQDRQFILSSKKLLLSDSGFYLCAWSVKSGLNTEAFFGQGTRLTVV.

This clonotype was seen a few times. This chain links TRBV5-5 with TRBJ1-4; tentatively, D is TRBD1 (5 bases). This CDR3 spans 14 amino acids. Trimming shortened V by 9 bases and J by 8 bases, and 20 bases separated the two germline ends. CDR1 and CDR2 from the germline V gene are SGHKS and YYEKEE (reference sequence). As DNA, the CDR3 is TGTGCCACCACGGGAAGTACGAGGGGCGAAAAACTGTTTTTT. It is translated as CATTGSTRGEKLFF.

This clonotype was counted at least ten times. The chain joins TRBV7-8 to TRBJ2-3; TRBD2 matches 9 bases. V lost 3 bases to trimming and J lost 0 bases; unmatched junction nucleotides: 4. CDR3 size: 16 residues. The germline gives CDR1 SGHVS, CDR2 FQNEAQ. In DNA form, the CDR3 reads TGTGCCAGCAGCTTGACTAGCGGTTATAGCACAGATACGCAGTATTTT. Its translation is CASSLTSGYSTDTQYF.

The DNA of the CDR3 is TGTGCCAGCAGTCACGACAGGGGCGGCACTGAAGCTTTCTTT. This codes for CASSHDRGGTEAFF. The chain uses TRBV2 and TRBJ1-1, with 8 bases fitting TRBD1. V dropped 5 bases and J dropped 4; count of bases not matched to a gene: 6. There are 14 residues in the CDR3. From germline, CDR1 is SNHLY and CDR2 FYNNEI. Full variable domain (missing parts from reference TRBV2 and TRBJ1-1): EPEVTQTPSHQVTQMGQEVILRCVPISNHLYFYWYRQILGQKVEFLVSFYNNEISEKSEIFDDQFSVERPDGSNFTLKIRSTKLEDSAMYFCASSHDRGGTEAFFGQGTRLTVV.

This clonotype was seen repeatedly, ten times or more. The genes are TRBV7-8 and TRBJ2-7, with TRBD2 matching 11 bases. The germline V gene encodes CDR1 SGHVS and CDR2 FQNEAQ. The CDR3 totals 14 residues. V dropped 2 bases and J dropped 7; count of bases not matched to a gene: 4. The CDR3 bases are TGTGCCAGCAGCTTACCGCTAGCGGGAGGTGAGCAGTACTTC. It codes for CASSLPLAGGEQYF. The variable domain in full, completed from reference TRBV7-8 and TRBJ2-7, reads GAGVSQSPRYKVAKRGQDVALRCDPISGHVSLFWYQQALGQGPEFLTYFQNEAQLDKSGLPSDRFFAERPEGSVSTLKIQRTQQEDSAVYLCASSLPLAGGEQYFGPGTRLTVT.

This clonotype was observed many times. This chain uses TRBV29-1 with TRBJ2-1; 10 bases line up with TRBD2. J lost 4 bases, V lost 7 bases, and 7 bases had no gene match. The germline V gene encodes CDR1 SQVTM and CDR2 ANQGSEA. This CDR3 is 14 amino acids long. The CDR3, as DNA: TGCAGCGGACATCTAGCGGGGGTATACAATGAGCAGTTCTTC. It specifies CSGHLAGVYNEQFF.

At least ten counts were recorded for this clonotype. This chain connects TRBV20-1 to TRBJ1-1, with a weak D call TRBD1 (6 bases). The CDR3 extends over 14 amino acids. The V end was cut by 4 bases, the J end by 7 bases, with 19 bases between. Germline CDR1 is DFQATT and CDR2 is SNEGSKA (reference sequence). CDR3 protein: CSAKVGGASGEAFF. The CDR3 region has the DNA TGCAGTGCTAAGGTCGGGGGCGCATCCGGTGAAGCTTTCTTT.

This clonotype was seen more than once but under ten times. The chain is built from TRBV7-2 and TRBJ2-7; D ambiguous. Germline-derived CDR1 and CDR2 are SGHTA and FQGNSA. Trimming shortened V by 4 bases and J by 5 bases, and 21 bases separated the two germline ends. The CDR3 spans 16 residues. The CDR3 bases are TGTGCCAGCAGCTCAACCTTGGCAAGAGGCCACCACGAGCAGTACTTC. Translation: CASSSTLARGHHEQYF.

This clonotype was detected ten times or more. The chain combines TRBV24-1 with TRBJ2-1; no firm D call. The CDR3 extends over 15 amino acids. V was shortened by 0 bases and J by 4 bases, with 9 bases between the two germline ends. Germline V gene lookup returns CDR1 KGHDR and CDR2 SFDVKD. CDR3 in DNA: TGTGCCACCAGTGATTTGCTCGGGCCATACAATGAGCAGTTCTTC. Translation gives CATSDLLGPYNEQFF.

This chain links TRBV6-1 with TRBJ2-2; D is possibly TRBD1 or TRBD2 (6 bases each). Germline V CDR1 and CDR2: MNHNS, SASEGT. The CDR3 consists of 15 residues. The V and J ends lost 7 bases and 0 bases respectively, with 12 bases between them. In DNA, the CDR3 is TGTGCCAGCAAGGGGGGTAGCGCGAACACCGGGGAGCTGTTTTTT. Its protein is CASKGGSANTGELFF.

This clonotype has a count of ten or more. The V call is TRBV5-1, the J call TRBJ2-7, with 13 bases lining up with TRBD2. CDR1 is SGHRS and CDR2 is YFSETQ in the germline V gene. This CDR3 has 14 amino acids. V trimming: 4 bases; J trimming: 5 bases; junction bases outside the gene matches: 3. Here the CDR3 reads CASSTLAGGNEQYF. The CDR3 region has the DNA TGCGCCAGCAGCACACTAGCGGGAGGGAACGAGCAGTACTTC.

CDR3: CASRGSGRRETQYF. The CDR3 nucleotides read TGTGCCAGCCGAGGGAGCGGGAGGAGGGAGACCCAGTACTTC. The J gene is TRBJ2-5, the V gene TRBV6-2 or TRBV6-3, with 9 bases lining up with TRBD2. CDR1 MNHEY and CDR2 SVGEGT come from the germline V gene. The CDR3 runs 14 residues. V was pared by 8 bases and J by 5 bases, with 9 bases of the junction left unmatched.

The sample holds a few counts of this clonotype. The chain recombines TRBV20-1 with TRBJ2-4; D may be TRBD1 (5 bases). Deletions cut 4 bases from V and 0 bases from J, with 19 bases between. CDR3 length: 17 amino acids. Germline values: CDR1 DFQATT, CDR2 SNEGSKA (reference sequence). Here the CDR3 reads CSAIASQGNLAKNIQYF. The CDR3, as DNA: TGCAGTGCTATAGCCTCTCAGGGAAACCTAGCCAAAAACATTCAGTACTTC.

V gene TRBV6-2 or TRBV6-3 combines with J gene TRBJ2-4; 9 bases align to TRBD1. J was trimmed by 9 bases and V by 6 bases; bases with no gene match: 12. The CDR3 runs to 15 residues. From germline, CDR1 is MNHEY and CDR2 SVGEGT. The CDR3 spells CASRTRTGDYGIQYF. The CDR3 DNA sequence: TGTGCCAGCAGAACCCGGACAGGGGATTATGGCATTCAGTACTTC.

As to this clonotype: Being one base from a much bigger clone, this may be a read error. CDR3 in amino acids: CASSSTGAYGYTF. The CDR3, as DNA: TGTGCCAGCAGTTCGACAGGGGCCTATGGCTACACCTTC. V gene TRBV27 combines with J gene TRBJ1-2; TRBD1 agrees at 8 bases. The germline gives CDR1 MNHEY, CDR2 SMNVEV (reference sequence). This CDR3 has 13 amino acids. The V gene end was trimmed by 4 bases and the J gene end by 4 bases; junction bases not matched to a gene: 2.